Shown below are 22 T cell receptor beta chains from a single sample sequenced in a study of regulatory T cells in long-lasting Graves disease. Investigators prepared the TCR beta libraries by applying iRepertoire HTBI primers and Arm-PCR of CDR3 regions. TCRdb processed the multiplex PCR reads anew with MiXCR; each CDR3 protein has one entry. The sample contains 350,000 to 400,000 distinct CDR3 sequences, 15% to 20% of which appear only once. This sample's time point: newly diagnosed GD, antithyroid drugs for less than 3 months. Construction of the TCR library relied on RNA isolated from PBMCs. This same sample was also part of a study on T cells in Graves' hyperthyroidism and ophthalmopathy.

The sample here was peripheral blood mononuclear cells (PBMCs), taken at new diagnosis, from a patient treated with antithyroid drugs. Receptors originate from a woman between 18 and 30 years old with Graves disease.

This clonotype has ten or more counts. The chain is built from TRBV28 and TRBJ2-4; D gene ambiguous. V was pared by 2 bases and J by 6 bases, with 14 bases between. The CDR3 is made up of 15 amino acids. CDR1 is MDHEN, CDR2 SYDVKM, per germline. The CDR3 region is CASSLGPPGGNIQYF. CDR3 nucleotide sequence: TGTGCCAGCAGTTTAGGTCCCCCGGGCGGAAACATTCAGTACTTC.

This clonotype came up many times. This chain uses TRBV5-6 with TRBJ1-1, with 7 bases identical to TRBD1. CDR1 is SGHDT and CDR2 is YYEEEE in the germline V gene. There are 16 residues in the CDR3. V was clipped by 3 bases and J by 1 base; unmatched bases: 9. Here the CDR3 DNA reads TGTGCCAGCAGCTGGGGGACAGACCCCCCGAACACTGAAGCTTTCTTT. This codes for CASSWGTDPPNTEAFF.

A note on this clonotype: Being one base from a much bigger clone, this may be a read error. The CDR3: CASSYIGPGTQCF. CDR3 in DNA: TGTGCCAGCAGTTACATCGGCCCCGGGACCCAGTGCTTC. The J gene is TRBJ2-5, the V gene TRBV6-5; D assignment may be TRBD1 or TRBD2 (5 bases each). CDR1 MNHEY and CDR2 SVGAGI come from the germline V gene. This CDR3 region has 13 residues.

This chain uses TRBV25-1 with TRBJ2-7; 11 bases match TRBD2. The CDR3 length is 16 residues. The germline V gene has CDR1 MGHDK and CDR2 SYGVNS. J was trimmed by 7 bases and V by 5 bases; bases with no gene match: 13. The CDR3 spells CASSSLAGGTAGEQYF. The DNA of the CDR3 is TGTGCCAGCAGTAGCTTAGCGGGAGGGACGGCGGGTGAGCAGTACTTC.

This clonotype was found many times. This CDR3 is CASSLLTGEETQYF. CDR3 DNA sequence: TGTGCCAGCAGTTTACTAACGGGTGAAGAGACCCAGTACTTC. The J gene is TRBJ2-5, the V gene TRBV28; D gene unclear. The ends were cut back, 2 bases at V and 3 bases at J, with 10 bases in the middle. Germline CDR1 MDHEN, CDR2 SYDVKM. This CDR3 is built from 14 residues.

This clonotype appeared many times. This chain joins TRBV5-1 and TRBJ1-4; D unclear. Germline-derived CDR1 and CDR2 are SGHRS and YFSETQ. V lost 7 bases and J 15 bases, leaving 16 bases between the germline ends. There are 11 residues in the CDR3. In nucleotides, the CDR3 is TGCGCCAGCGGGGAGAAACCCAATTTGTTTTTT. Amino acids: CASGEKPNLFF.

This clonotype was recorded a few times. This chain links TRBV6-2 or TRBV6-3 with TRBJ1-5, with 7 positions matching TRBD1. This CDR3 has 15 residues. Germline V lookup: CDR1 MNHEY, CDR2 SVGEGT. The V gene end was trimmed by 5 bases and the J gene end by 9 bases; junction bases not matched to a gene: 13. CDR3 in amino acids: CASSRSGDSPWPQHF. CDR3 in DNA: TGTGCCAGCAGTCGGAGCGGGGACAGCCCCTGGCCCCAGCATTTT.

This clonotype has at least ten counts. V usage is TRBV7-9 and J usage is TRBJ2-1, with 8 bases fitting TRBD2. The CDR3 covers 18 residues. Germline V CDR1 and CDR2: SEHNR, FQNEAQ (reference sequence). V lost 1 base, J lost 1 base, and 9 bases stayed unmatched. CDR3 nucleotide sequence: TGTGCCAGCAGCTTAGTTATCGGGACTAGTGTTTCCTACAATGAGCAGTTCTTC. This codes for CASSLVIGTSVSYNEQFF. Full variable domain (outside the CDR3, taken from reference TRBV7-9 and TRBJ2-1): DTGVSQNPRHKITKRGQNVTFRCDPISEHNRLYWYRQTLGQGPEFLTYFQNEAQLEKSRLLSDRFSAERPKGSFSTLEIQRTEQGDSAMYLCASSLVIGTSVSYNEQFFGPGTRLTVL.

CDR3 sequence reads: CAISEVTENIQYF. The DNA of the CDR3 is TGTGCCATCAGTGAAGTGACAGAAAACATTCAGTACTTC. The chain links TRBV10-3 to TRBJ2-4; tentatively, D is TRBD1 (5 bases). Looked up from germline, CDR1 is ENHRY and CDR2 is SYGVKD. V dropped 3 bases and J dropped 5 bases, with 8 bases sitting between them. This CDR3 is built from 13 residues.

The chain links TRBV6-2 or TRBV6-3 to TRBJ2-2, with D maybe TRBD1 (6 bases). This CDR3 region has 14 residues. V was clipped by 7 bases and J by 4 bases, with 13 bases between them. The germline V gene has CDR1 MNHEY and CDR2 SVGEGT. CDR3 in DNA: TGTGCCAGCACCAGAACAGGGATCACCGGGGAGCTGTTTTTT. Its translation is CASTRTGITGELFF.

This clonotype was counted a few times. The chain employs TRBV5-6 and TRBJ1-1; D is unresolved. Germline V gene lookup returns CDR1 SGHDT and CDR2 YYEEEE. Trimming took 4 bases from V and 4 from J, leaving 8 bases between them. There are 12 residues in the CDR3. CDR3 DNA: TGTGCCAGCAGCCCGGGAGTCACTGAAGCTTTCTTT. This gives the protein CASSPGVTEAFF.

This clonotype was detected ten times or more. The V gene is TRBV6-2 or TRBV6-3, the J gene TRBJ2-3, with D maybe TRBD1 (5 bases). Per the germline V gene, CDR1 is MNHEY and CDR2 is SVGEGT. The CDR3 contains 16 residues. The V gene lost 0 bases and the J gene lost 1 base, with 11 bases spanning the gap. CDR3 protein: CASSYSKPRGTDTQYF. The CDR3 bases are TGTGCCAGCAGTTACTCGAAGCCCAGGGGCACAGATACGCAGTATTTT.

About this clonotype: A much larger clone lies a single base off, so this may be a read error. The V and J genes are TRBV4-2 and TRBJ1-1; a weak D match, TRBD1 (5 bases). The CDR3 consists of 15 residues. V lost 4 bases, J lost 1 base, and 13 bases lay in between. Germline CDR1 and CDR2: LGHNA and YNFKEQ. CDR3 protein: CASSRSDTPNTEAFF. The CDR3 DNA is TGTGCCAGCAGCCGGTCGGACACGCCGAACACTGAAGCTTTCTTT.

This clonotype was counted at least ten times. The chain carries TRBV20-1 and TRBJ2-3, with D hard to call. Germline lookup yields CDR1 DFQATT and CDR2 SNEGSKA (reference sequence). This CDR3 is 14 amino acids long. V was clipped by 6 bases and J by 7 bases, with 20 bases between them. The CDR3 region has the DNA TGCAGTGCGTCTGCGGCTGTTACGTTGAATACGCAGTATTTT. This codes for CSASAAVTLNTQYF.

Many counts were recorded for this clonotype. The J gene is TRBJ1-2, the V gene TRBV3-1; D not resolved. The CDR3 has 14 residues. Trimming cost V 4 bases and J 7 bases, with 16 bases left between them. In germline, CDR1 is LGHDT, CDR2 YNNKEL (reference sequence). The DNA for the CDR3 is TGTGCCAGCAGCCTGATGGGAGTACCTTCTGGCTACACCTTC. It encodes CASSLMGVPSGYTF.

Details on this clonotype: A much larger clonotype is one base distant, so this may be a read error. The gene calls are TRBV7-8 and TRBJ2-3, with D unresolved. The CDR3 loop spans 15 amino acids. The V gene's germline CDR1 is SGHVS and CDR2 FQNEAQ. CDR3 residues: CAGSLVRRTPRAQYF. CDR3 DNA: TGTGCCGGCAGCTTAGTGAGACGGACGCCCCGGGCGCAGTATTTT.

This clonotype was counted at least ten times. This chain uses TRBV20-1 with TRBJ2-5, with no clear D. The CDR3 has 15 amino acids. Trimming pared 7 bases from V and 2 bases from J, leaving 20 bases between. Germline lookup yields CDR1 DFQATT and CDR2 SNEGSKA (reference sequence). CDR3 bases: TGCAGTGTTTCCGGTTTAGCAGTCCCACAAGAGACCCAGTACTTC. Its translation is CSVSGLAVPQETQYF.

This clonotype has at least ten counts. This rearrangement joins TRBV3-1 to TRBJ1-2; D gene uncertain. Germline loops: CDR1 LGHDT, CDR2 YNNKEL (reference sequence). Between the trimmed V and J ends, which lost 3 bases and 4 bases, there was a span of 27 bases. The CDR3 is 19 amino acids. DNA for the CDR3: TGTGCCAGCAGCCAGCCGACGCGCTCCGGACCGCTAGGAAGCTATGGCTACACCTTC. It translates to CASSQPTRSGPLGSYGYTF.

This clonotype was seen a handful of times. The J gene is TRBJ1-6, the V gene TRBV28, with D uncertain. This CDR3 region has 17 residues. Germline values: CDR1 MDHEN, CDR2 SYDVKM. V shed 3 bases and J shed 0 bases, with 12 bases lying between them. CDR3 bases: TGTGCCAGCAGTTTCCACCAGACCGGCTCCTATAATTCACCCCTCCACTTT. The encoded protein is CASSFHQTGSYNSPLHF.

This clonotype was found many times. This chain joins TRBV3-1 and TRBJ2-7; no clear D gene. The V and J ends lost 6 bases and 4 bases respectively, with 13 bases between them. From germline, CDR1 is LGHDT and CDR2 YNNKEL (reference sequence). The CDR3 is 13 amino acids. The CDR3 sequence is CASSPGPPYEQYF. CDR3 in DNA: TGTGCCAGCAGTCCCGGACCACCATACGAGCAGTACTTC.

The sample holds many counts of this clonotype. The rearrangement uses TRBV7-3 and TRBJ2-1; D remains ambiguous. The CDR3 totals 16 residues. Germline V lookup: CDR1 SGHTA, CDR2 FQGTGA. V gave up 1 base and J gave up 3 bases, with 13 bases separating them. The CDR3 DNA reads as TGTGCCAGCAGCTTAAGCAAAAGTTTGGGCTACAATGAGCAGTTCTTC. It yields the protein CASSLSKSLGYNEQFF.

This clonotype was picked up many times. This chain connects TRBV18 to TRBJ2-1, with D maybe TRBD1 (5 bases). Germline values: CDR1 KGHSH, CDR2 LQKENI. The CDR3 contains 13 residues. V was clipped by 3 bases and J by 7 bases, with 10 bases between them. CDR3 sequence: CASSPNQGNEQFF. The CDR3 DNA reads as TGTGCCAGCTCACCTAACCAGGGTAATGAGCAGTTCTTC.